This T cell receptor beta chain was recorded in a study of T cell responses to AZD1222 COVID-19 vaccine. Study-level points and caveats: Two AZD1222 administrations were followed by greater Spike-specific TCR breadth and depth. Donors skewed white British and female; clonal diversity was possibly underestimated. Repertoire sampling occurred only after the peak T cell response.

Per the germline V gene, CDR1 is LNHNV and CDR2 is YYDKDF (reference sequence). The CDR3 contains 15 residues. Losses at the gene ends were 5 bases for V and 1 base for J; bases not matched to a gene: 7. Analysis merged second doses at about 4 or about 12 weeks. This clone was observed a few times. The antigen is unknown. Profiling relied on immunoSEQ multiplex PCR, and the TCRdb table lists in-frame clones only, not all of them. Among more than 95,000 clones listed, around 90% were seen once. The rearrangement uses TRBV15 and TRBJ1-1, with 7 bases fitting TRBD1. The source was peripheral blood, collected 28 days after the second AZD1222 dose. This TCR came from an adult who received the AZD1222 COVID-19 vaccine. In nucleotides, the CDR3 is TGTGCCACCAGCGGACACAGGGGAAAGAACACTGAAGCTTTCTTT. It encodes CATSGHRGKNTEAFF.